Included here is one T cell receptor (beta chain) sequence, with context. Its antigen is unknown. This sample was taken from a study of T cells in Graves' hyperthyroidism and ophthalmopathy. Study overall: Before treatment of any kind, peripheral blood was taken at initial diagnosis. Findings of the study overall: Most clonotypes that expanded in the thyroid above 0.001 also showed up in blood.

In patients aged 18 to 65, hyperthyroidism was newly diagnosed, with duration under 2 months. Uncontrolled infection, other autoimmune disease, pregnancy or lactation led to exclusion. Researchers amplified the TCR beta CDR3 regions from RNA transcripts. The HTBI primer set drove a first-round RT-PCR of the TCR CDR3. From the multiplex PCR reads, TCRdb called clonotypes with MiXCR, one entry per CDR3 protein. The table records over 200,000 distinct CDR3 sequences, 15% to 20% of them present only once. CDR3 length equals 14 residues. CDR1 SGHRS and CDR2 YFSETQ come from the germline V gene. The V gene end was trimmed by 7 bases and the J gene end by 5 bases; junction bases not matched to a gene: 10.

This chain joins TRBV5-1 and TRBJ2-7; 9 nucleotides align to TRBD1. What was sequenced was blood. The sequence was obtained from a man aged 50 or older with Graves' hyperthyroidism. Here the CDR3 DNA reads TGCGCCAGCTCAAAGGGGGACAGGGCCCACGAGCAGTACTTC. Translation: CASSKGDRAHEQYF.